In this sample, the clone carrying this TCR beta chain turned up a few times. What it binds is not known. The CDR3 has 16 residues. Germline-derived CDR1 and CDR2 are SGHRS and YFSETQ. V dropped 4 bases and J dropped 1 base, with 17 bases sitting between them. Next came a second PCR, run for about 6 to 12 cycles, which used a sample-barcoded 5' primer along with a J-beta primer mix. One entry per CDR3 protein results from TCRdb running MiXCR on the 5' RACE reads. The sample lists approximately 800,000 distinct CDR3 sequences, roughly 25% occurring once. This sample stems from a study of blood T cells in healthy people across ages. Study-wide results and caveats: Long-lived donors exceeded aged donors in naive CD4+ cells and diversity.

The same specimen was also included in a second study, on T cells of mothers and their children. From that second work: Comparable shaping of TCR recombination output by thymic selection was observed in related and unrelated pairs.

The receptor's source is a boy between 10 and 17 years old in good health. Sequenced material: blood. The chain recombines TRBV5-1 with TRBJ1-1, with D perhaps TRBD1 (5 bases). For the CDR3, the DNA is TGCGCCAGCAGCCTCGGGACGGACTTTAGGAACACTGAAGCTTTCTTT. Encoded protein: CASSLGTDFRNTEAFF.